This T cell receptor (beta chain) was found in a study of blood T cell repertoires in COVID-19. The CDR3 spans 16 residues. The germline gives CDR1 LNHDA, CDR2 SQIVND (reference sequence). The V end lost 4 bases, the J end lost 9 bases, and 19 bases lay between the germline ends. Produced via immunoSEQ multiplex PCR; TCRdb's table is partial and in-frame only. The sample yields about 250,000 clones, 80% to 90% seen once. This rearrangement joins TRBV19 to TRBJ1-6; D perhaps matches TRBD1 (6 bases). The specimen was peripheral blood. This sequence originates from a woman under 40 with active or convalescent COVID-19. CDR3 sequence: CASSSPPGALGSPLHF. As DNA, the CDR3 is TGTGCCAGTAGTAGCCCCCCAGGGGCCCTCGGTTCACCCCTCCACTTT. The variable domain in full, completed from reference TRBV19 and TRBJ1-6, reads DGGITQSPKYLFRKEGQNVTLSCEQNLNHDAMYWYRQDPGQGLRLIYYSQIVNDFQKGDIAEGYSVSREKKESFPLTVTSAQKNPTAFYLCASSSPPGALGSPLHFGNGTRLTVT.